The subject of this entry is one T cell receptor (beta chain). TEMRA cells were FACS-enriched, with CD8+ and CD4+ T cells isolated negatively. These data belong to a study of CD8 T cells in Susac syndrome. Germline lookup yields CDR1 SGHTA and CDR2 FQGTGA. V was pared by 5 bases and J by 7 bases, with 12 bases between. There are 13 residues in the CDR3. The RNA, about 0.5 to 1 ug, was put through reverse transcription using random hexamers. TCRdb called the immunoSEQ multiplex PCR reads again in MiXCR, with one record for every CDR3 protein. The sample records about 210,000 distinct CDR3 sequences, approximately 93% being singletons.

The chain links TRBV7-3 to TRBJ2-1, with no clear D. Specimen: CD4+ T cells from PBMCs. This receptor was identified in a human donor in good health. CDR3 region: CASSVWAENEQFF. The CDR3 DNA follows: TGTGCCAGCAGCGTCTGGGCCGAGAATGAGCAGTTCTTC.